This is a list of T cell receptor beta chains from one sample in a study of radiotherapy plus CTLA-4 blockade in lung cancer. This table comes from immunoSEQ multiplex PCR, and its TCRdb copy is limited to in-frame clones, with some not included. The data show 45,000 to 60,000 clones, approximately 78% seen once. Sequences were derived from peripheral blood, sampled from a patient treated with radiotherapy plus ipilimumab. Source of these receptors: a human donor with non-small cell lung cancer who had stable disease on radiotherapy plus ipilimumab. CDR3s include the opening cysteine and the closing phenylalanine or tryptophan. Each record gives: clone size, D gene, J gene, V gene, CDR3 DNA, CDR3 protein. A D gene is named only where the DNA matches it firmly. The size field is filled for only some rows; it gives once, few, many or a size class.

abundance: few; d_gene: TRBD1; j_gene: TRBJ2-3; v_gene: TRBV13; CDR3nt: TGTGCCAGCAGCAGGACAGGGATCGGCACAGATACGCAGTATTTT; CDR3aa: CASSRTGIGTDTQYF
abundance: .; d_gene: .; j_gene: TRBJ1-2; v_gene: TRBV5-1; CDR3nt: TGCGCCAGCAGCCAGGACAGACTCTATGGCTACACCTTC; CDR3aa: CASSQDRLYGYTF
abundance: .; d_gene: TRBD1; j_gene: TRBJ1-1; v_gene: TRBV9; CDR3nt: TGTGCCAGCAGCGTTGAGGACAGGGGCACTGAAGCTTTCTTT; CDR3aa: CASSVEDRGTEAFF
abundance: once; d_gene: TRBD2; j_gene: TRBJ2-7; v_gene: TRBV5-6; CDR3nt: TGTGCCAGCAGCTTGGAAACGGCGGGAGGGGCCTACGAGCAGTACTTC; CDR3aa: CASSLETAGGAYEQYF
abundance: .; d_gene: .; j_gene: TRBJ2-5; v_gene: TRBV4-2; CDR3nt: TGTGCCAGCAGCCAAGAGGAGTCGTCAGGGGTGGGGGAGACCCAGTACTTC; CDR3aa: CASSQEESSGVGETQYF
abundance: .; d_gene: TRBD1; j_gene: TRBJ2-7; v_gene: TRBV5-1; CDR3nt: TGCGCCAGCAGCGACGGGACAGGAGGACCTTACGAGCAGTACTTC; CDR3aa: CASSDGTGGPYEQYF
abundance: .; d_gene: TRBD2; j_gene: TRBJ2-5; v_gene: TRBV11-2; CDR3nt: TGTGCCAGCAGTCCAAGAGGACTAGCGGAAGAGACCCAGTACTTC; CDR3aa: CASSPRGLAEETQYF
abundance: .; d_gene: .; j_gene: TRBJ2-7; v_gene: TRBV18; CDR3nt: TGTGCCAGCTCACCACTGTACGGTCAGGGGCCGGACGAGCAGTACTTC; CDR3aa: CASSPLYGQGPDEQYF
abundance: .; d_gene: TRBD2; j_gene: TRBJ2-4; v_gene: TRBV28; CDR3nt: TGTGCCAGCACCTCACCCGGGGGGGACGCCAAAAACATTCAGTACTTC; CDR3aa: CASTSPGGDAKNIQYF
abundance: .; d_gene: TRBD2; j_gene: TRBJ2-7; v_gene: TRBV5-3; CDR3nt: TGTGCCAGAAGCTTACTAGCGGGTGTGGGGGGGCCCGAGCAGTACTTC; CDR3aa: CARSLLAGVGGPEQYF
abundance: .; d_gene: .; j_gene: TRBJ2-1; v_gene: TRBV20-1; CDR3nt: TGCAGTGCTAGTTACTACAATGAGCAGTTCTTC; CDR3aa: CSASYYNEQFF
abundance: once; d_gene: .; j_gene: TRBJ2-3; v_gene: TRBV6-1; CDR3nt: TGTGCCAGCAGTGCCCACCAAGCGTCCGCCACAGATACGCAGTATTTT; CDR3aa: CASSAHQASATDTQYF
abundance: once; d_gene: TRBD1; j_gene: TRBJ1-1; v_gene: TRBV5-4; CDR3nt: TGTGCCAGCAGCGGACAGGGGCCGAACACTGAAGCTTTCTTT; CDR3aa: CASSGQGPNTEAFF
abundance: .; d_gene: .; j_gene: TRBJ1-2; v_gene: TRBV7-6; CDR3nt: TGTGCCAGCAGCCTGGGCGCGGGGGCATATGACTATGGCTACACCTTC; CDR3aa: CASSLGAGAYDYGYTF
abundance: medium-sized; d_gene: TRBD1; j_gene: TRBJ1-2; v_gene: TRBV30; CDR3nt: TGTGCCTGGGGGCTCGACAGGGAGGTTACAAATGGCTACACCTTC; CDR3aa: CAWGLDREVTNGYTF
abundance: .; d_gene: .; j_gene: TRBJ2-2; v_gene: TRBV25-1; CDR3nt: TGTGCCAGCAGTCAAAGGGGGTACACCGGGGAGCTGTTTTTT; CDR3aa: CASSQRGYTGELFF
abundance: .; d_gene: TRBD2; j_gene: TRBJ2-3; v_gene: TRBV6-5; CDR3nt: TGTGCCAGTACTAGCGGGAGAAATACGCAGTATTTT; CDR3aa: CASTSGRNTQYF
abundance: .; d_gene: .; j_gene: TRBJ2-1; v_gene: TRBV5-1; CDR3nt: TGCGCCAGCAGCTTTAACAAGGGGCTAGCGATAGTAAATGAGCAGTTCTTC; CDR3aa: CASSFNKGLAIVNEQFF
abundance: .; d_gene: TRBD2; j_gene: TRBJ2-7; v_gene: TRBV27; CDR3nt: TGTGCCAGCAAGGAGACTAGCGGGAACCCCTACGAGCAGTACTTC; CDR3aa: CASKETSGNPYEQYF
abundance: .; d_gene: TRBD1; j_gene: TRBJ1-5; v_gene: TRBV7-8; CDR3nt: TGTGCCAGCAGCTTAATCCCGGACAGGAATCAGCCCCAGCATTTT; CDR3aa: CASSLIPDRNQPQHF
abundance: once; d_gene: .; j_gene: TRBJ1-3; v_gene: TRBV5-1; CDR3nt: TGCGCCAGCAGCTTGGACCGCGACTCTGGAAACACCATATATTTT; CDR3aa: CASSLDRDSGNTIYF
abundance: .; d_gene: TRBD2; j_gene: TRBJ2-3; v_gene: TRBV28; CDR3nt: TGTGCCAGCAGTTTGTGGACTAGCGGCACAGATACGCAGTATTTT; CDR3aa: CASSLWTSGTDTQYF
abundance: .; d_gene: TRBD2; j_gene: TRBJ2-5; v_gene: TRBV27; CDR3nt: TGTGCCAGCAGTATAGGCGCTCGGACTAGCGGGAGGTTTAAAGTGGGAGAGACCCAGTACTTC; CDR3aa: CASSIGARTSGRFKVGETQYF
abundance: .; d_gene: .; j_gene: TRBJ2-3; v_gene: TRBV9; CDR3nt: TGTGCCAGCAGCGTAGCGGCAGGGCGGGGAGATACGCAGTATTTT; CDR3aa: CASSVAAGRGDTQYF
abundance: .; d_gene: TRBD2; j_gene: TRBJ2-1; v_gene: TRBV7-9; CDR3nt: TGTGCCAGCAGCTTCCTAGCGGGAGCATACAATGAGCAGTTCTTC; CDR3aa: CASSFLAGAYNEQFF
abundance: .; d_gene: .; j_gene: TRBJ2-2; v_gene: TRBV19; CDR3nt: TGTGCCAGTAGTATCGGCACAGGGTTCATTCGGACCGGGGAGCTGTTTTTT; CDR3aa: CASSIGTGFIRTGELFF
abundance: .; d_gene: .; j_gene: TRBJ2-1; v_gene: TRBV29-1; CDR3nt: TGCAGCCTTGCTGTCGGGAGGCAGGGGAATGAGCAGTTCTTC; CDR3aa: CSLAVGRQGNEQFF
abundance: once; d_gene: TRBD2; j_gene: TRBJ2-5; v_gene: TRBV5-4; CDR3nt: TGTGCCAGCACCACAGGACTAGCGGGCACGGGAGAGACCCAGTACTTC; CDR3aa: CASTTGLAGTGETQYF
abundance: .; d_gene: TRBD1; j_gene: TRBJ2-7; v_gene: TRBV7-9; CDR3nt: TGTGCCAGCAGCTATATTCCGCCGGGACAGGGGTACGAGCAGTACTTC; CDR3aa: CASSYIPPGQGYEQYF
abundance: once; d_gene: .; j_gene: TRBJ1-2; v_gene: TRBV9; CDR3nt: TGTGCCAGCAGCGTAGGGGTAGGGAGCTATGGCTACACCTTC; CDR3aa: CASSVGVGSYGYTF
abundance: .; d_gene: TRBD1; j_gene: TRBJ2-7; v_gene: TRBV19; CDR3nt: TGTGCCAGTAGTACCGGGACAGGGTCCTACGAGCAGTACTTC; CDR3aa: CASSTGTGSYEQYF
abundance: .; d_gene: TRBD2; j_gene: TRBJ2-7; v_gene: TRBV27; CDR3nt: TGTGCCAGCAGTTGGACTAGCGGGAGGGCCGAGCAGTACTTC; CDR3aa: CASSWTSGRAEQYF
abundance: .; d_gene: TRBD1; j_gene: TRBJ2-7; v_gene: TRBV27; CDR3nt: TGTGCCAGCAGTCCGGGACAGGGATTTTACGAGCAGTACTTC; CDR3aa: CASSPGQGFYEQYF
abundance: .; d_gene: TRBD2; j_gene: TRBJ2-3; v_gene: TRBV2; CDR3nt: TGTGCCAGCAGTGAAGCCTTCGTCGGGGGGGGGTCGCAGTATTTT; CDR3aa: CASSEAFVGGGSQYF
abundance: .; d_gene: .; j_gene: TRBJ1-1; v_gene: TRBV27; CDR3nt: TGTGCCAGCAGCTCAGGGTTGTACACTGAAGCTTTCTTT; CDR3aa: CASSSGLYTEAFF
abundance: few; d_gene: TRBD2; j_gene: TRBJ2-3; v_gene: TRBV6-4; CDR3nt: TGTGCCAGCAGTAGGACTAGCGGGGCGACAGATACGCAGTATTTT; CDR3aa: CASSRTSGATDTQYF
abundance: .; d_gene: TRBD1; j_gene: TRBJ2-7; v_gene: TRBV28; CDR3nt: TGTGCCAGCAGTTTATTCACAGGGGGATCTTACTACGAGCAGTACTTC; CDR3aa: CASSLFTGGSYYEQYF